One and the same sample provided the 30 T cell receptor beta chains below, sequenced in a study of Ad26.COV2.S vaccination and SARS-CoV-2 variants. The treatment denotes: about 20 received Ad26.COV2.S at low or high dose, single or two shots; 5 received placebo; per-sample allocation not given. Day 63 after the first injection of vaccine or placebo was the sampling time. Here immunoSEQ multiplex PCR was the method, and the copy in TCRdb shows in-frame clones only, minus some. The sample holds about 350,000 clones, roughly 81% seen once. The sample consisted of peripheral blood, taken in a trial of Ad26.COV2.S vaccine versus placebo. The source of these receptors is a person aged 18-60 years who received the Ad26.COV2.S COVID-19 vaccine or a placebo.

The rearrangement uses TRBV7-9 and TRBJ1-2; 9 nucleotides align to TRBD1. Germline lookup yields CDR1 SEHNR and CDR2 FQNEAQ (reference sequence). V dropped 3 bases and J dropped 8; count of bases not matched to a gene: 7. The CDR3 spans 14 residues. The CDR3 DNA sequence: TGTGCCAGCAGCTTTGGACAGGGGTATGGCGGCTACACCTTC. The encoded protein is CASSFGQGYGGYTF.

The chain carries TRBV5-4 and TRBJ2-7; 8 bases map to TRBD1. CDR1 and CDR2 from the germline V gene are SGHNT and YYREEE (reference sequence). The trim removed 2 bases at V and 6 bases at J, leaving 4 bases unmatched. The CDR3 runs 13 residues. In DNA form, the CDR3 reads TGTGCCAGCAGCTTAGACGGGACAGGCGAGCAGTACTTC. Amino acid sequence: CASSLDGTGEQYF.

Only one count was recorded for this clone. The chain links TRBV4-3 to TRBJ2-7; D gene unclear. V was cut by 0 bases and J by 2 bases, with 5 bases left in between. CDR1 is LGHNA and CDR2 is YSLEER in the germline V gene. CDR3 length: 13 residues. The CDR3 region has the DNA TGCGCCAGCAGCCAAGAAAGGGCCTACGAGCAGTACTTC. Amino acids: CASSQERAYEQYF.

This chain connects TRBV9 to TRBJ2-4; D is ambiguous. This CDR3 spans 13 amino acids. CDR1 is SGDLS, CDR2 YYNGEE, per germline. Deletions cut 2 bases from V and 8 bases from J, with 11 bases between. This CDR3 reads CASSVPGTDIQYF. The CDR3 nucleotides read TGTGCCAGCAGCGTGCCGGGCACGGACATTCAGTACTTC.

V is TRBV4-1 and J is TRBJ1-5; the D is unclear. This CDR3 spans 18 amino acids. V was shortened by 2 bases and J by 1 base, with 18 bases between the two germline ends. Germline CDR1 reads MGHRA; CDR2 reads YSYEKL. The CDR3 coding sequence is TGCGCCAGCAGCCAAAAGTCCACTGGTCACGGAAGCAATCAGCCCCAGCATTTT. It specifies CASSQKSTGHGSNQPQHF.

As concerns this clone: The junction and the germline gene differ at one end; a read error may be behind it. Other DNA sequences within the sample encode an identical CDR3. The J gene is TRBJ2-7, the V gene TRBV18; TRBD1 agrees at 9 bases. This CDR3 contains 16 residues. Germline-derived CDR1 and CDR2 are KGHSH and LQKENI. Written as DNA, the CDR3 is TGTGCTAGCTCACGGGCCGGGACAGGGTCTTTGTACGAGCAGTACTTC. Translating gives CASSRAGTGSLYEQYF.

This CDR3 reads CASSYSNVNQPQHF. CDR3 in DNA: TGTGCCAGCAGTTACTCCAATGTCAATCAGCCCCAGCATTTT. The chain is built from TRBV6-6 and TRBJ1-5; D gene unclear. Germline V lookup: CDR1 MNHNY, CDR2 SVGAGI (reference sequence). V gave up 0 bases and J gave up 3 bases, with 6 bases separating them. CDR3 length: 14 amino acids.

Only a few counts were recorded for this clone. This chain joins TRBV30 and TRBJ1-1; 9 bases are a match to TRBD1. Germline values: CDR1 GTSNPN, CDR2 SVGIG (reference sequence). The V segment lost 3 bases and the J segment 2 bases; nucleotides outside the gene matches: 4. The CDR3 sequence is 14 residues long. The CDR3 here is CAWRQGARNTEAFF. The CDR3 nucleotides read TGTGCCTGGAGACAGGGGGCGAGAAACACTGAAGCTTTCTTT.

This clone turned up a few times. The chain employs TRBV27 and TRBJ2-1; no clear D gene. This CDR3 contains 14 residues. The V gene's germline CDR1 is MNHEY and CDR2 SMNVEV (reference sequence). V lost 4 bases and J lost 9, with 16 bases in between. The DNA of the CDR3 is TGTGCCAGCAGTTCCCCCATGGAGAGTGGTGAGCAGTTCTTC. This translates into CASSSPMESGEQFF.

The chain employs TRBV5-1 and TRBJ2-6; D uncertain. CDR1 SGHRS and CDR2 YFSETQ come from the germline V gene. V gave up 6 bases and J gave up 4 bases, with 11 bases separating them. CDR3 size: 14 residues. The CDR3 nucleotides read TGCGCCAGCAAATGGGGTATGGGGGCCAACGTCCTGACTTTC. Its protein product is CASKWGMGANVLTF.

The chain links TRBV19 to TRBJ2-1; D could derive from TRBD1 or TRBD2 (7 bases each). Germline V lookup: CDR1 LNHDA, CDR2 SQIVND (reference sequence). Trimming left V 2 bases short and J 6 bases short, with 14 bases between. The CDR3 length is 15 residues. In DNA, the CDR3 is TGTGCCAGTAGTATAACCCCAGGGGGGGCCAATGAGCAGTTCTTC. As protein: CASSITPGGANEQFF.

The V call is TRBV21-1, the J call TRBJ2-4; the DNA was not used to check the table's D call, TRBD1. TRBV21-1 is reported as a pseudogene. This CDR3 contains 18 residues. The CDR3 sequence is CASSKALRQRLAKNIQYF. Here the CDR3 DNA reads TGTGCCAGCAGCAAAGCTCTTCGACAGAGACTAGCCAAAAACATTCAGTACTTC.

The chain combines TRBV27 with TRBJ2-1, with 8 bases lining up with TRBD2. This CDR3 has 18 residues. Germline CDR1 reads MNHEY; CDR2 reads SMNVEV (reference sequence). The V segment lost 4 bases and the J segment 6 bases; nucleotides outside the gene matches: 17. CDR3 region: CASSSPGGFNLGSNEQFF. CDR3 in DNA: TGTGCCAGCAGTTCACCGGGGGGGTTTAATCTAGGGAGCAATGAGCAGTTCTTC.

The rearrangement links TRBV3-1 (or the pseudogene TRBV3-2) to TRBJ2-1, with 9 positions matching TRBD2. V was clipped by 2 bases and J by 9 bases; unmatched bases: 8. In germline, CDR1 is LGHDT, CDR2 YNNKEL (reference sequence). This CDR3 spans 15 amino acids. The CDR3 DNA sequence: TGTGCCAGCAGCCAATTTGGCGGGGGGGGCGCTGAGCAGTTCTTC. Its translation is CASSQFGGGGAEQFF.

The chain is built from TRBV25-1 and TRBJ1-2; D is ambiguous. Trimming took 8 bases from V and 7 from J, leaving 17 bases between them. CDR3 length equals 13 residues. CDR1 and CDR2 (germline): MGHDK, SYGVNS. The CDR3, as DNA: TGTGCCAGCGGTCCCCGAGGATGGGGTGGCTACACCTTC. Protein: CASGPRGWGGYTF.

The chain links TRBV30 to TRBJ2-1; 8 nucleotides line up with TRBD2. Looked up from germline, CDR1 is GTSNPN and CDR2 is SVGIG (reference sequence). This CDR3 region has 14 residues. V shed 2 bases, J shed 7 bases, and the junction held 7 bases outside the gene matches. For the CDR3, the DNA is TGTGCCTGGAGTTTCCAGCGGGGGCGTAATGAGCAGTTCTTC. It translates to CAWSFQRGRNEQFF.

About this clone: This same CDR3 is encoded by further DNA sequences in the sample. The chain has TRBV7-2 and TRBJ2-5; no clear D. This CDR3 has 13 residues. The germline V and J ends were trimmed by 0 bases and 3 bases, with 5 bases remaining between them. Germline V gene sequence: CDR1 SGHTA, CDR2 FQGNSA. The CDR3 reads CASSLAREETQYF. DNA of the CDR3: TGTGCCAGCAGCTTAGCTCGGGAAGAGACCCAGTACTTC.

V is TRBV7-9 and J is TRBJ2-5; 10 positions match TRBD1. The V gene end was trimmed by 3 bases and the J gene end by 4 bases; junction bases not matched to a gene: 2. The CDR3 is 14 residues long. The germline CDR1 and CDR2 sequences are SEHNR and FQNEAQ (reference sequence). CDR3 region: CASSFGQGGETQYF. The CDR3 DNA reads as TGTGCCAGCAGCTTTGGACAGGGGGGAGAGACCCAGTACTTC. Complete variable domain (other parts from reference TRBV7-9 and TRBJ2-5): DTGVSQNPRHKITKRGQNVTFRCDPISEHNRLYWYRQTLGQGPEFLTYFQNEAQLEKSRLLSDRFSAERPKGSFSTLEIQRTEQGDSAMYLCASSFGQGGETQYFGPGTRLLVL.

As for this clone: One junction end disagrees with the germline gene, perhaps due to a read error. The chain couples TRBV7-2 to TRBJ2-7; D could derive from TRBD1 or TRBD2 (5 bases each). CDR1 and CDR2 from the germline V gene are SGHTA and FQGNSA. The CDR3 runs to 11 residues. The CDR3 region has the DNA TGTGCCAGCAGCTCGGGGCAAACACCTACTTTC. Residues: CASSSGQTPTF.

V is TRBV20-1 and J is TRBJ1-5; D is unresolved. Trimming shortened V by 3 bases and J by 6 bases, and 6 bases separated the two germline ends. The germline CDR1 and CDR2 sequences are DFQATT and SNEGSKA (reference sequence). This CDR3 contains 11 residues. The chain's CDR3 is CSASEGQPQHF. Written as DNA, the CDR3 is TGCAGTGCTAGTGAGGGTCAGCCCCAGCATTTT.

The genes are TRBV7-8 and TRBJ2-2; unclear D gene. Germline loops: CDR1 SGHVS, CDR2 FQNEAQ. This CDR3 has 14 amino acids. With 2 bases removed from V and 3 bases from J, the gap between germline ends came to 7 bases. CDR3 nucleotides: TGTGCCAGCAGCTTAAATGAATACACCGGGGAGCTGTTTTTT. It encodes CASSLNEYTGELFF. The whole variable domain, remainder taken from reference TRBV7-8 and TRBJ2-2, is GAGVSQSPRYKVAKRGQDVALRCDPISGHVSLFWYQQALGQGPEFLTYFQNEAQLDKSGLPSDRFFAERPEGSVSTLKIQRTQQEDSAVYLCASSLNEYTGELFFGEGSRLTVL.

The chain links TRBV5-1 to TRBJ2-5, with 9 bases that match TRBD1. Trimming at V came to 4 bases and at J to 2 bases, leaving 6 bases not matched to a gene. The CDR3 length is 15 residues. Germline V lookup: CDR1 SGHRS, CDR2 YFSETQ. The DNA for the CDR3 is TGCGCCAGCAGCGACGGGACAGGGCTTCAAGAGACCCAGTACTTC. Translating it yields CASSDGTGLQETQYF.

With regard to this clone: This sample includes further DNA sequences coding for the same CDR3. The chain employs TRBV15 and TRBJ2-7; D is unclear. CDR1 and CDR2 (germline): LNHNV, YYDKDF (reference sequence). The CDR3 sequence is 14 residues long. V was cut by 1 base and J by 1 base, with 8 bases left in between. The CDR3 nucleotides read TGTGCCACCAGCAGAGTAGGCGGTTCCTACGAGCAGTACTTC. It is translated as CATSRVGGSYEQYF.

The chain employs TRBV6-6 and TRBJ2-2; D gene ambiguous. The CDR3 is made up of 14 amino acids. V was pared by 7 bases and J by 1 base, with 10 bases between. The V gene's germline CDR1 is MNHNY and CDR2 SVGAGI (reference sequence). CDR3 sequence reads: CASTLKGNTGELFF. The CDR3 region has the DNA TGTGCCAGCACCCTGAAGGGGAACACCGGGGAGCTGTTTTTT.

This chain uses TRBV7-2 with TRBJ2-1; the match to TRBD1 covers 9 bases. Germline CDR1 SGHTA, CDR2 FQGNSA. The CDR3 covers 17 residues. J gave up 5 bases and V 2 bases, and 10 bases lay outside the gene matches. Here the CDR3 reads CASSLTPSGQGHNEQFF. In nucleotides, the CDR3 is TGTGCCAGCAGCTTAACCCCCTCGGGACAGGGACACAATGAGCAGTTCTTC.

This clone was counted once. The V gene is TRBV5-1, the J gene TRBJ1-4; no firm D call. With 1 base removed from V and 3 bases from J, the gap between germline ends came to 10 bases. The CDR3 is made up of 15 amino acids. From germline, CDR1 is SGHRS and CDR2 YFSETQ. The CDR3 protein is CASSLLSGANEKLFF. DNA of the CDR3: TGCGCCAGCAGCTTGTTATCCGGGGCTAATGAAAAACTGTTTTTT.

The V call is TRBV28, the J call TRBJ1-2; D may be TRBD1 (6 bases). CDR3 length: 14 amino acids. V lost 1 base and J lost 2, with 8 bases in between. The germline V gene encodes CDR1 MDHEN and CDR2 SYDVKM. CDR3: CASSLYTGNYGYTF. The CDR3 DNA reads as TGTGCCAGCAGTTTATATACAGGGAACTATGGCTACACCTTC.

The count of this clone is one. The chain couples TRBV5-1 to TRBJ2-7; the D gene could be TRBD1 or TRBD2 (5 bases each). The CDR3 is 18 amino acids. Germline-derived CDR1 and CDR2 are SGHRS and YFSETQ. V dropped 5 bases and J dropped 1 base, with 25 bases sitting between them. The CDR3 nucleotides are TGCGCCAGCAGAGCGGCCTACATGGGGGTCCTCAATTCCTACGAGCAGTACTTC. Translated: CASRAAYMGVLNSYEQYF.

The CDR3 DNA is TGCGCCAGCAGCCAACCCGGGACGGGGGGCCCCCAGTACTTC. It specifies CASSQPGTGGPQYF. The chain uses TRBV4-3 and TRBJ2-5; maybe TRBD2 (7 bases). V was trimmed by 2 bases and J by 9 bases, leaving 16 bases between them. The germline gives CDR1 LGHNA, CDR2 YSLEER. The CDR3 has 14 residues.

The chain recombines TRBV5-4 with TRBJ1-6; possibly TRBD1 for D (5 bases). CDR3 length: 16 residues. V lost 3 bases, J lost 7 bases, and 17 bases lay in between. The germline V gene has CDR1 SGHNT and CDR2 YYREEE (reference sequence). The CDR3 region has the DNA TGTGCCAGCAGCTCAGACCCCTCGACAGAAAATTCACCCCTCCACTTT. It yields the protein CASSSDPSTENSPLHF.